The 6 T cell receptor beta chains below come from one sample, sequenced in a study of T cell responses to AZD1222 COVID-19 vaccine. TCRdb keeps only in-frame clones here, not all; method: immunoSEQ multiplex PCR. The table shows 180,000 or so clones, with 88% occurring only once. The material sequenced was peripheral blood, taken 28 days after the second AZD1222 dose. Every receptor here comes from an adult who received the AZD1222 COVID-19 vaccine.

V usage is TRBV9 and J usage is TRBJ2-1; D not certain. Looked up from germline, CDR1 is SGDLS and CDR2 is YYNGEE. The CDR3 is 15 residues long. Trimming took 0 bases from V and 0 from J, leaving 7 bases between them. The CDR3 DNA is TGTGCCAGCAGCGTAGTGGGCTCCTCCTACAATGAGCAGTTCTTC. It specifies CASSVVGSSYNEQFF. Using reference TRBV9 and TRBJ2-1 for the parts outside the CDR3, the full variable domain is DSGVTQTPKHLITATGQRVTLRCSPRSGDLSVYWYQQSLDQGLQFLIQYYNGEERAKGNILERFSAQQFPDLHSELNLSSLELGDSALYFCASSVVGSSYNEQFFGPGTRLTVL.

This chain uses TRBV6-5 with TRBJ2-7; 8 bases are shared with TRBD2. The V gene's germline CDR1 is MNHEY and CDR2 SVGAGI. This CDR3 comprises 15 residues. V trimming: 3 bases; J trimming: 5 bases; junction bases outside the gene matches: 9. In nucleotides, the CDR3 is TGTGCCAGCAGTTATGGGAGCGGGAGAGTAGACGAGCAGTACTTC. Translation gives CASSYGSGRVDEQYF.

The J gene is TRBJ1-4, the V gene TRBV3-1 (or the pseudogene TRBV3-2); D unclear. Looked up from germline, CDR1 is LGHDT and CDR2 is YNNKEL (reference sequence). With 6 bases removed from V and 3 bases from J, the gap between germline ends came to 2 bases. This CDR3 region has 11 residues. The CDR3 coding sequence is TGTGCCAGCAGAGCTAATGAAAAACTGTTTTTT. Translating it yields CASRANEKLFF.

The chain uses TRBV5-6 and TRBJ2-3; 10 nucleotides agree with TRBD1. This CDR3 contains 14 residues. Germline V CDR1 and CDR2: SGHDT, YYEEEE. V dropped 4 bases and J dropped 3; count of bases not matched to a gene: 2. The CDR3 protein is CASSRQGATDTQYF. The CDR3 DNA follows: TGTGCCAGCAGCAGACAGGGGGCAACAGATACGCAGTATTTT.

The chain is built from TRBV11-2 and TRBJ2-5, with D possibly TRBD1 on 6 matching bases. In germline, CDR1 is SGHAT, CDR2 FQNNGV. V lost 5 bases and J 0 bases, leaving 10 bases between the germline ends. This CDR3 is built from 14 residues. CDR3 sequence reads: CASSPRDNQETQYF. The CDR3 coding sequence is TGTGCCAGCAGCCCCCGGGACAACCAAGAGACCCAGTACTTC.

The chain uses TRBV27 and TRBJ2-7; 9 bases map to TRBD2. V lost 8 bases to trimming and J lost 5 bases; unmatched junction nucleotides: 7. This CDR3 region has 13 residues. CDR1 is MNHEY and CDR2 is SMNVEV in the germline V gene (reference sequence). The CDR3 DNA reads TGTGCCAGCGGCACCGGGACTAGCCACGAGCAGTACTTC. Translation: CASGTGTSHEQYF.